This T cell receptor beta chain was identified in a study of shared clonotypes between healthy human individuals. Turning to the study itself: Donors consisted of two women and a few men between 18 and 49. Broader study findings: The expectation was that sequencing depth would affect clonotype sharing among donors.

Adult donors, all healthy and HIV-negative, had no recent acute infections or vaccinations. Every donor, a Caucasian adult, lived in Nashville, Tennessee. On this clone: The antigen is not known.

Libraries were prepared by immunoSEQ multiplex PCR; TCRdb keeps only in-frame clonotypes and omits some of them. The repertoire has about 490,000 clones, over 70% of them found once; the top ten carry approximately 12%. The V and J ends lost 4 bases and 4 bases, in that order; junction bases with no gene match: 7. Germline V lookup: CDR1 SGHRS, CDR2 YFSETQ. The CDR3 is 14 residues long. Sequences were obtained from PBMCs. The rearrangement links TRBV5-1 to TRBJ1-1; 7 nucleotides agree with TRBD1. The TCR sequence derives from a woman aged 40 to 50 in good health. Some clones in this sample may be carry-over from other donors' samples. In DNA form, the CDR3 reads TGCGCCAGCAGCCCCCAGGGGGGCGTCACTGAAGCTTTCTTT. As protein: CASSPQGGVTEAFF. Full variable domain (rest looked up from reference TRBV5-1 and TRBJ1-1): KAGVTQTPRYLIKTRGQQVTLSCSPISGHRSVSWYQQTPGQGLQFLFEYFSETQRNKGNFPGRFSGRQFSNSRSEMNVSTLELGDSALYLCASSPQGGVTEAFFGQGTRLTVV.